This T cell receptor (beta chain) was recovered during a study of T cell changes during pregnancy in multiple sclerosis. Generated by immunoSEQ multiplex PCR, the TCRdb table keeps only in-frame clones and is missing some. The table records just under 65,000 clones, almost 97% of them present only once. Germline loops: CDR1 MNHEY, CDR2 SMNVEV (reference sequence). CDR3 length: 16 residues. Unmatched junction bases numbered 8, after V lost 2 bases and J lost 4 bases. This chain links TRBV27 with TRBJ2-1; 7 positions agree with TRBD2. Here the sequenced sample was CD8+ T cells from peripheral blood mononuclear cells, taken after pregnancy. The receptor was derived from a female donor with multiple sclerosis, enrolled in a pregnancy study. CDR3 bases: TGTGCCAGCAGTTTAGAAGCTAGCGGACTTTACAATGAGCAGTTCTTC. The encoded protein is CASSLEASGLYNEQFF.